A selection of T cell receptor beta chains follows, all from one sample in a study of T cell responses to AZD1222 COVID-19 vaccine. This table comes from immunoSEQ multiplex PCR, and its TCRdb copy is limited to in-frame clones, with some not included. The table lists 75,000 to 80,000 clones, under 90% of them singletons. Material: peripheral blood, obtained 28 days after the second AZD1222 dose. The origin of the receptors is an adult who received the AZD1222 COVID-19 vaccine. Each CDR3 is given with its conserved first and last residue. The D gene is left open where the match is weak. Where a row states a size, it is once, few, many or the class of an expanded clone; other rows omit it.

J: TRBJ2-1
D: .
size: .
V: TRBV13
CDR3: CASSSQIEQFF
DNA: TGTGCCAGCAGCTCCCAGATAGAGCAGTTCTTC

J: TRBJ1-2
D: TRBD1
size: .
V: TRBV25-1
CDR3: CASSPFTGDAGYTF
DNA: TGTGCCAGCAGTCCCTTTACAGGGGACGCTGGCTACACCTTC

J: TRBJ2-7
D: TRBD1
size: .
V: TRBV6-5
CDR3: CASSRDRVEQYF
DNA: TGTGCCAGCAGCCGGGACAGGGTCGAGCAGTACTTC

J: TRBJ1-3
D: TRBD1
size: once
V: TRBV27
CDR3: CASSHLTGANSGNTIYF
DNA: TGTGCCAGCAGTCATCTCACAGGGGCGAACTCTGGAAACACCATATATTTT

J: TRBJ2-5
D: .
size: .
V: TRBV5-1
CDR3: CASSLAGETQYF
DNA: TGCGCCAGCAGCTTGGCCGGGGAGACCCAGTACTTC

J: TRBJ2-7
D: .
size: few
V: TRBV4-3
CDR3: CASSPRVEGTSQTYEQYF
DNA: TGCGCCAGCAGCCCCCGCGTGGAGGGTACGTCCCAAACCTACGAGCAGTACTTC

J: TRBJ2-7
D: .
size: .
V: TRBV29-1
CDR3: CSVEGGGTDSYEQYF
DNA: TGCAGCGTTGAGGGTGGGGGGACAGATTCCTACGAGCAGTACTTC

J: TRBJ2-1
D: .
size: few
V: TRBV27
CDR3: CASGSGDYYNEQFF
DNA: TGTGCCAGCGGAAGCGGAGACTACTACAATGAGCAGTTCTTC

J: TRBJ1-3
D: TRBD1
size: .
V: TRBV6-2/TRBV6-3
CDR3: CASSRQFLGQSSGNTIYF
DNA: TGTGCCAGCAGCCGCCAATTCCTGGGACAGAGCTCTGGAAACACCATATATTTT

J: TRBJ2-1
D: .
size: once
V: TRBV7-3
CDR3: CASSLRSSGGGRSYNEQFF
DNA: TGTGCCAGCAGCTTAAGATCGTCGGGGGGCGGTCGCTCCTACAATGAGCAGTTCTTC